The next 20 T cell receptor beta chains were all read from a single sample in a study of siplizumab effects on memory and regulatory T cells. Repertoires were generated with immunoSEQ multiplex PCR, while TCRdb's copy carries only in-frame clones and drops some. This table has 98,000 or so clones, nearly 95% appearing once. The sample comprised Tregs sorted from blood. These receptors originate from a human donor in good health.

This clone was seen a single time. V usage is TRBV5-1 and J usage is TRBJ2-5; D is uncertain. Trimming took off 0 bases at V and 0 bases at J, with 3 bases between the two ends. Per the germline V gene, CDR1 is SGHRS and CDR2 is YFSETQ. CDR3 size: 13 residues. The chain's CDR3 is CASSLGYQETQYF. CDR3 bases: TGCGCCAGCAGCTTGGGATACCAAGAGACCCAGTACTTC.

J is TRBJ1-1 and V is TRBV6-5, with D possibly matching TRBD1 (5 bases). Germline V lookup: CDR1 MNHEY, CDR2 SVGAGI. Trimming removed 3 bases from V and 4 bases from J, with 12 bases in between. This CDR3 contains 14 residues. The CDR3 loop reads CASSYSTVFTEAFF. The CDR3 DNA reads TGTGCCAGCAGTTATTCGACAGTCTTCACTGAAGCTTTCTTT.

This chain joins TRBV5-1 and TRBJ2-5; D gene uncertain. The CDR3 has 13 amino acids. V was pared by 3 bases and J by 0 bases, with 6 bases between. Germline loops: CDR1 SGHRS, CDR2 YFSETQ. CDR3 amino acids: CASSWGYQETQYF. The CDR3, as DNA: TGCGCCAGCAGCTGGGGTTACCAAGAGACCCAGTACTTC. The complete variable domain, with remaining parts taken from reference TRBV5-1 and TRBJ2-5, reads KAGVTQTPRYLIKTRGQQVTLSCSPISGHRSVSWYQQTPGQGLQFLFEYFSETQRNKGNFPGRFSGRQFSNSRSEMNVSTLELGDSALYLCASSWGYQETQYFGPGTRLLVL.

V gene TRBV9 combines with J gene TRBJ2-2; D remains ambiguous. This CDR3 is built from 12 residues. V lost 4 bases, J lost 7 bases, and 8 bases lay in between. Germline CDR1 SGDLS, CDR2 YYNGEE. CDR3 bases: TGTGCCAGCAGCCGCAGTGTCGGGGAGCTGTTTTTT. As protein: CASSRSVGELFF.

V usage is TRBV30 and J usage is TRBJ2-5; D is unresolved. The V gene's germline CDR1 is GTSNPN and CDR2 SVGIG (reference sequence). The V end was cut by 1 base, the J end by 8 bases, with 8 bases between. The CDR3 is made up of 11 amino acids. For the CDR3, the DNA is TGTGCCTGGAGTGCAGGTACAACCCAGTACTTC. Its protein is CAWSAGTTQYF.

The sample holds one count of this clone. The CDR3 spells CAWSVGYGYTF. CDR3 coding DNA: TGTGCCTGGAGTGTGGGCTATGGCTACACCTTC. The chain links TRBV30 to TRBJ1-2, with no clear D. CDR1 is GTSNPN and CDR2 is SVGIG in the germline V gene (reference sequence). Trimming shortened V by 0 bases and J by 4 bases, and 3 bases separated the two germline ends. The CDR3 has 11 residues.

This sequence joins TRBV18 and TRBJ1-1; D gene ambiguous. The germline gives CDR1 KGHSH, CDR2 LQKENI. The CDR3 consists of 15 residues. V was cut by 2 bases and J by 0 bases, with 10 bases left in between. This CDR3 is CASSPTEHLNTEAFF. The CDR3 DNA reads as TGTGCCAGCTCACCAACCGAACACCTGAACACTGAAGCTTTCTTT.

This clone was seen a single time. The rearrangement links TRBV6-5 to TRBJ2-2, with D perhaps assigned TRBD1 or TRBD2 (6 bases each). This CDR3 has 16 amino acids. Deletions cut 2 bases from V and 4 bases from J, with 14 bases between. CDR1 is MNHEY and CDR2 is SVGAGI in the germline V gene. The CDR3 loop is CASSYSSGASTGELFF. The CDR3 nucleotides read TGTGCCAGCAGTTACAGTTCGGGGGCGAGCACCGGGGAGCTGTTTTTT.

The rearrangement links TRBV28 to TRBJ1-1; D not resolved. Germline CDR1 and CDR2: MDHEN and SYDVKM. The length of the CDR3 is 13 residues. The V end was cut by 6 bases, the J end by 5 bases, with 13 bases between. CDR3 loop: CASRPTVMTEAFF. The CDR3 coding sequence is TGTGCCAGCAGGCCGACGGTGATGACTGAAGCTTTCTTT.

The chain couples TRBV19 to TRBJ1-1; 7 nucleotides match TRBD1. The CDR3 has 12 residues. The trim removed 4 bases at V and 8 bases at J, leaving 4 bases unmatched. Germline-derived CDR1 and CDR2 are LNHDA and SQIVND (reference sequence). CDR3 bases: TGTGCCAGTAGTAAAAGGGGGCGAGAAGCTTTCTTT. Translating gives CASSKRGREAFF.

The rearrangement joins TRBV5-1 to TRBJ1-4; D is undetermined. In germline, CDR1 is SGHRS, CDR2 YFSETQ. This CDR3 is 15 amino acids long. V shed 1 base and J shed 7 bases, with 14 bases lying between them. CDR3: CASSLFPKVAEKLFF. CDR3 in DNA: TGCGCCAGCAGCTTGTTTCCAAAGGTGGCTGAAAAACTGTTTTTT.

This rearrangement joins TRBV4-1 to TRBJ2-1; a weak D match, TRBD2 (6 bases). Germline loops: CDR1 MGHRA, CDR2 YSYEKL. The CDR3 consists of 16 residues. V was shortened by 2 bases and J by 0 bases, with 11 bases between the two germline ends. The CDR3 loop reads CASSQPGRVSYNEQFF. The CDR3 bases are TGCGCCAGCAGCCAACCCGGGAGAGTCTCCTACAATGAGCAGTTCTTC.

The V and J genes are TRBV20-1 and TRBJ1-1; D remains unclear. The length of the CDR3 is 11 residues. Germline values: CDR1 DFQATT, CDR2 SNEGSKA (reference sequence). V lost 6 bases and J 2 bases, leaving 7 bases between the germline ends. In DNA, the CDR3 is TGCAGTGCGCCAAGTAACACTGAAGCTTTCTTT. Translating gives CSAPSNTEAFF.

V gene TRBV29-1 combines with J gene TRBJ2-1; 9 nucleotides line up with TRBD2. From germline, CDR1 is SQVTM and CDR2 ANQGSEA. V lost 7 bases, J lost 5 bases, and 6 bases stayed unmatched. This CDR3 region has 13 residues. CDR3 loop: CSGTRLADNEQFF. CDR3 coding DNA: TGCAGCGGCACAAGACTAGCGGACAATGAGCAGTTCTTC.

The rearrangement uses TRBV5-1 and TRBJ2-1; no clear D. Germline V gives CDR1 SGHRS, CDR2 YFSETQ. This CDR3 is built from 13 residues. The germline V and J ends were trimmed by 4 bases and 0 bases, with 5 bases remaining between them. This CDR3 is CASSRSSYNEQFF. The DNA of the CDR3 is TGCGCCAGCAGCAGGAGCTCCTACAATGAGCAGTTCTTC.

The chain has TRBV11-2 and TRBJ2-1, with TRBD2 as a possible D gene (5 bases). This CDR3 is 13 amino acids long. Trimming shortened V by 1 base and J by 8 bases, and 9 bases separated the two germline ends. Germline loops: CDR1 SGHAT, CDR2 FQNNGV. The CDR3 loop is CASSLGGRDEQFF. CDR3 DNA sequence: TGTGCCAGCAGCTTAGGAGGGAGAGATGAGCAGTTCTTC.

CDR3 loop: CASTGHNEQFF. In DNA, the CDR3 is TGTGCCAGCACAGGACACAATGAGCAGTTCTTC. The V and J genes are TRBV6-1 and TRBJ2-1; D is unclear. The CDR3 is 11 amino acids. Germline CDR1 is MNHNS and CDR2 is SASEGT. V dropped 7 bases and J dropped 5 bases, with 6 bases sitting between them.

The CDR3 DNA reads as TGTGCCAGCAGTGAAATTGTAACAGGGGGTACAGCTTTCTTT. Protein product: CASSEIVTGGTAFF. The chain couples TRBV6-1 to TRBJ1-1, with 8 bases that match TRBD1. Trimming took 2 bases from V and 10 from J; bases not matched to a gene: 9. The length of the CDR3 is 14 residues. Germline V gene lookup returns CDR1 MNHNS and CDR2 SASEGT.

The chain couples TRBV9 to TRBJ2-2; TRBD1 matches at 8 bases. The V segment lost 3 bases and the J segment 3 bases; nucleotides outside the gene matches: 7. Germline CDR1 SGDLS, CDR2 YYNGEE. This CDR3 contains 16 residues. DNA for the CDR3: TGTGCCAGCAGCGCCAGACAGGGGAGGTACACCGGGGAGCTGTTTTTT. This encodes CASSARQGRYTGELFF.

CDR3 DNA: TGCGCCAGCAGCCAAGATCTCCAGGGACTCCGGGGGACTGAAGCTTTCTTT. Amino acids: CASSQDLQGLRGTEAFF. The gene calls are TRBV4-1 and TRBJ1-1; a possible D gene is TRBD1 (5 bases). Trimming shortened V by 0 bases and J by 5 bases, and 19 bases separated the two germline ends. The CDR3 covers 17 residues. The germline V gene encodes CDR1 MGHRA and CDR2 YSYEKL.